This TCR beta chain was obtained from a study of CD8+ T cells in alopecia areata. Study as a whole: Treated patients received oral tofacitinib, 5 to 10 mg twice daily.

The CDR3 loop spans 13 amino acids. Germline assignment: CDR1 LNHDA and CDR2 SQIVND (reference sequence). The V end lost 6 bases, the J end lost 4 bases, and 12 bases lay between the germline ends. Lesional scalp punch biopsies and peripheral blood were collected from alopecia areata patients. Once RNA had been extracted, it was reverse transcribed into cDNA to act as the sequencing template. Profiling relied on immunoSEQ multiplex PCR, and the TCRdb table lists in-frame clones only, not all of them. The table has some 16,000 clones, approximately 54% seen once. The TCR comes from a human donor with alopecia areata. The sequencing input was skin. The chain has TRBV19 and TRBJ1-1; D gene unclear. CDR3 sequence reads: CASRPEVATEAFF. The CDR3 DNA is TGTGCCAGTAGACCAGAGGTGGCCACTGAAGCTTTCTTT.